Listed below are T cell receptor beta chains from one sample, sequenced in a study of blood T cell repertoires in COVID-19. This table comes from immunoSEQ multiplex PCR, and its TCRdb copy is limited to in-frame clones, with some not included. The sample contains some 73,000 clones, 85% to 90% of which appear only once. Sequenced: peripheral blood. These receptors were obtained from a woman over 75 with active or convalescent COVID-19. CDR3s include the opening cysteine and the closing phenylalanine or tryptophan. The D gene is left open where the match is weak. Size tells how often a clone was seen (once, few, many) or the class of an expanded clone, and some rows leave it out.

>TRBD2|TRBJ2-5|NA|TRBV4-3
TGCGCCAGCAGCCAAACCGACAAGCGGGGGGCCGGTGAGACCCAGTACTTC
CASSQTDKRGAGETQYF
>TRBD1|TRBJ2-3|NA|TRBV7-9
TGTGCCAGCAGCACCGACTGGACAGGGGGGACAGATACGCAGTATTTT
CASSTDWTGGTDTQYF
>NA|TRBJ1-1|NA|TRBV5-6
TGTGCCAGCGGCAAATTAGCGCACACTGAAGCTTTCTTT
CASGKLAHTEAFF
>NA|TRBJ1-5|NA|TRBV23-1
TGCGCCAGCAGTCAATCGGCGGGAGCACGGACACTCCTTGGGGGCAATCAGCCCCAGCATTTT
CASSQSAGARTLLGGNQPQHF
>TRBD2|TRBJ2-3|once|TRBV7-2
TGTGCCAGCAATAGAAATAGCGGGGGGGCCGCAGATACGCAGTATTTT
CASNRNSGGAADTQYF
>NA|TRBJ1-2|NA|TRBV19
TGTGCCAGTAGTATTACAGGCCTCCCCTCCTATGGCTACACCTTC
CASSITGLPSYGYTF
>NA|TRBJ2-5|NA|TRBV7-7
TGTGCCAGCAGCCCCGGAGGCTCGTACCAAGAGACCCAGTACTTC
CASSPGGSYQETQYF
>NA|TRBJ1-1|NA|TRBV6-2/TRBV6-3
TGTGCCAGCAGTTTTCAGGGAACCGAAGCTTTCTTT
CASSFQGTEAFF
>TRBD2|TRBJ2-2|NA|TRBV9
TGTGCCAGCAGCGTAGACGGGAGGAGGACCGGGGAGCTGTTTTTT
CASSVDGRRTGELFF
>NA|TRBJ1-1|once|TRBV4-2
TGTGCCAGCAGCCAAGTCAGGGGCACTGAAGCTTTCTTT
CASSQVRGTEAFF
>NA|TRBJ1-4|NA|TRBV28
TGTGCCAGCAGTTTATCCCTTAATGAAAAACTGTTTTTT
CASSLSLNEKLFF
>NA|TRBJ2-1|NA|TRBV7-6
TGTGCCAGCACTCCGGGGGACAATGAGCAGTTCTTC
CASTPGDNEQFF
>NA|TRBJ2-7|NA|TRBV20-1
TGCAGTGCTAGAGAGGGCAGGGGCGAGTACTTC
CSAREGRGEYF
>NA|TRBJ2-2|NA|TRBV30
TGTGCCTGGAGCCGGTGGCTAGCCGGGGAGCTGTTTTTT
CAWSRWLAGELFF
>TRBD1|TRBJ1-2|once|TRBV29-1
TGCAGCGTTGAAAGCGGGACAGGGCGAGGCTACACCTTC
CSVESGTGRGYTF
>TRBD1|TRBJ1-1|once|TRBV11-2
TGTGCCAGCAGCTTCCGATCAAGACAGGGTGGCACTGAAGCTTTCTTT
CASSFRSRQGGTEAFF
>TRBD2|TRBJ2-3|NA|TRBV9
TGTGCCAGCAGCGTAGCGGGGGGGCGAGGAGATACGCAGTATTTT
CASSVAGGRGDTQYF
>TRBD1|TRBJ2-3|NA|TRBV5-4
TGTGCCAGCAGCTGGACAGGGGCCACAGATACGCAGTATTTT
CASSWTGATDTQYF
>NA|TRBJ2-7|NA|TRBV2
TGTGCCAGCAGTACCCCCCGGACAGAGCCCTCCTACGAGCAGTACTTC
CASSTPRTEPSYEQYF
>NA|TRBJ2-3|NA|TRBV30
TGTGCCTGGAGTCGCTCAGCAGATACGCAGTATTTT
CAWSRSADTQYF
>NA|TRBJ2-3|NA|TRBV28
TGTGCCAGCAGTTTTTATAGCGGCACAGATACGCAGTATTTT
CASSFYSGTDTQYF
>TRBD2|TRBJ2-1|NA|TRBV4-1
TGCGCCAGCAGCCAAGGACTAGCGGGGAGATACAATGAGCAGTTCTTC
CASSQGLAGRYNEQFF
>NA|TRBJ1-2|NA|TRBV10-3
TGTGCCATCAGTGAAACGACAGGTCTCTATGGCTACACCTTC
CAISETTGLYGYTF
>NA|TRBJ1-1|NA|TRBV4-3
TGCGCCAGCAGCCAAAGCAGGGTTATGGGAAACACTGAAGCTTTCTTT
CASSQSRVMGNTEAFF
>TRBD1|TRBJ1-2|NA|TRBV7-8
TGTGCCAGCAGCCCCCTGGGACAGGGGGCGGGTGGCTACACCTTC
CASSPLGQGAGGYTF
>NA|TRBJ2-2|once|TRBV5-1
TGCGCCAGCAGCTACGAGGGGGTTGGCGGGGAGCTGTTTTTT
CASSYEGVGGELFF
>NA|TRBJ2-3|NA|TRBV16
TGTGCCAGCACCCCTGGCACAGATACGCAGTATTTT
CASTPGTDTQYF
>NA|TRBJ2-7|few|TRBV30
TGTGCCTGGAGGACGGGGAACTACGAGCAGTACTTC
CAWRTGNYEQYF
>NA|TRBJ1-1|NA|TRBV3-1/TRBV3-2
TGTGCCAGCAGCCGGGGGAGGGGGACTGAAGCTTTCTTT
CASSRGRGTEAFF
>TRBD1|TRBJ2-3|NA|TRBV7-3
TGTGCCAGCAGCCAAGACAGGGTCGGCACAGATACGCAGTATTTT
CASSQDRVGTDTQYF
>TRBD1|TRBJ1-2|once|TRBV7-6
TGTGCCAGCAGCTTAGCTGGGACAGGGAGTGGCTACACCTTC
CASSLAGTGSGYTF
>NA|TRBJ2-5|NA|TRBV5-1
TGCGCCAGCAGCGCGAGACAGGGAGGTGGGACCCAGTACTTC
CASSARQGGGTQYF
>NA|TRBJ1-2|NA|TRBV5-6
TGTGCCAGCAGCGGGCGGACAGTGGGCTACACCTTC
CASSGRTVGYTF
>TRBD1|TRBJ1-1|NA|TRBV9
TGTGCCAGCAGCGTAACCGGGACAGGACTCATGAACACTGAAGCTTTCTTT
CASSVTGTGLMNTEAFF
>NA|TRBJ2-5|NA|TRBV19
TGTGCCAGTTCGGATGGGTCCAGGTCGTACCAAGAGACCCAGTACTTC
CASSDGSRSYQETQYF
>TRBD2|TRBJ2-1|NA|TRBV7-3
TGTGCCAGCAGCTTAACCTCCCATCGTTTAGCGGGGGGGTCAAGTGAGCAGTTCTTC
CASSLTSHRLAGGSSEQFF
>TRBD1|TRBJ1-6|few|TRBV19
TGTGCCAGTAGTATAATGGGACAGCTCTATAATTCACCCCTCCACTTT
CASSIMGQLYNSPLHF
>NA|TRBJ1-1|NA|TRBV5-8
TGTGCCAGCAGCTTGCCCGTGATCGGAGCTTTCTTT
CASSLPVIGAFF
>NA|TRBJ2-5|NA|TRBV13
TGTGCCAGCAGCTTACGTCCCTCCCGGGGGGAGACCCAGTACTTC
CASSLRPSRGETQYF
>NA|TRBJ1-3|few|TRBV29-1
TGCAGCGTTGGGCAGGGGAGTGGAAACACCATATATTTT
CSVGQGSGNTIYF
>NA|TRBJ1-1|NA|TRBV9
TGTGCCAGCAGCCCGACAGGTCACATGAACACTGAAGCTTTCTTT
CASSPTGHMNTEAFF
>TRBD2|TRBJ2-7|NA|TRBV6-2/TRBV6-3
TGTGCCAGCAGTTACTCGAGAGCGGGGGGTTCCTACGAGCAGTACTTC
CASSYSRAGGSYEQYF
>NA|TRBJ2-2|NA|TRBV10-1
TGCGCCAGCAGTCAGGTCACCGGGGAGCTGTTTTTT
CASSQVTGELFF
>TRBD1|TRBJ1-5|NA|TRBV18
TGTGCCAGCTCACCGGACAGGTTTAAGCCCCAGCATTTT
CASSPDRFKPQHF
>TRBD2|TRBJ2-2|NA|TRBV5-6
TGTGCCAGCAGCTTGGGTTTTAGCGGGGGTACCGGGGAGCTGTTTTTT
CASSLGFSGGTGELFF
>NA|TRBJ2-5|NA|TRBV19
TGTGCCAGTAGCCCATCCTACTTCCTAGGGACCCAGTACTTC
CASSPSYFLGTQYF
>NA|TRBJ2-3|NA|TRBV10-3
TGTGCCATCAGTGAAGGAGTTAGCACAGATACGCAGTATTTT
CAISEGVSTDTQYF
>TRBD2|TRBJ2-1|once|TRBV5-1
TGCGCCAGCAGCCTATCCGGGACTAGGAGTATCAATGAGCAGTTCTTC
CASSLSGTRSINEQFF
>TRBD1|TRBJ1-2|NA|TRBV4-3
TGCGCCAGCAGCCCCGGACAGGGGAGATATGGCTACACCTTC
CASSPGQGRYGYTF
>NA|TRBJ1-2|NA|TRBV4-1
TGCGCCAGCAGCCAAGAGGCTACAGGGCCCTATGGCTACACCTTC
CASSQEATGPYGYTF
>NA|TRBJ2-3|NA|TRBV19
TGTGCCAGTAGTATAAGAATAGCCGCAGATACGCAGTATTTT
CASSIRIAADTQYF
>NA|TRBJ2-3|NA|TRBV4-3
TGCGCCAGCAGCCAAGTAGCTAGCCGTAGCACAGATACGCAGTATTTT
CASSQVASRSTDTQYF
>NA|TRBJ1-4|NA|TRBV27
TGTGCCAGCAGTCCGGCCGGACAGCACAGTGAAAAACTGTTTTTT
CASSPAGQHSEKLFF
>NA|TRBJ2-7|once|TRBV10-1
TGCGCCAGCAAGTCCAGGCCCTACCGAGTCTACGAGCAGTACTTC
CASKSRPYRVYEQYF
>TRBD1|TRBJ1-5|NA|TRBV4-3
TGCGCCAGCAGCCTTAGCGGGACAGCAAATCAGCCCCAGCATTTT
CASSLSGTANQPQHF
>NA|TRBJ1-5|once|TRBV19
TGTGCCAGTAACCCCGGGGGGGAGGCTCAGCCCCAGCATTTT
CASNPGGEAQPQHF
>TRBD1|TRBJ1-4|NA|TRBV28
TGTGCCAGCAGTTTTGGGACAGGGAATGAAAAACTGTTTTTT
CASSFGTGNEKLFF
>TRBD1|TRBJ1-3|few|TRBV18
TGTGCCAGCTCACCGGGACAGTCTGGAAACACCATATATTTT
CASSPGQSGNTIYF